The clone carrying this T cell receptor (beta chain) came up many times. Its antigen is as yet unknown. The data belong to a study of T cells after yellow fever vaccination. Germline CDR1 and CDR2: DFQATT and SNEGSKA (reference sequence). V lost 3 bases, J lost 1 base, and 9 bases lay in between. The CDR3 sequence is 13 residues long. Study results and limitations: Post-booster repertoires again held most primary-vaccination clones (about 95% CD4, roughly 90% CD8). Only a small proportion of the clonotypes turned up in both the CD4 and the CD8 compartments, likely arising from convergent recombination. Researchers cautioned that FACS-sorted repertoires could harbor abundant clonotypes contaminating from the bulk population.

The TCR cDNA carried a universal primer site and UMIs from 5'RACE template switching. Each CDR3 protein gets one entry after TCRdb re-called the 5' RACE reads with MiXCR. The sample records about 220,000 distinct CDR3 sequences, under 3.5% being singletons. The rearrangement uses TRBV20-1 and TRBJ1-1; possible D gene TRBD1, 5 bases. The input for sequencing was CD4+ T cells sorted from PBMCs, taken 10 days after the yellow fever booster vaccination. The origin of this receptor is a man aged 18 to 35 who received the YFV17D yellow fever vaccine. The CDR3 bases are TGCAGTGCTAGTACACAGGCGAACACTGAAGCTTTCTTT. Its protein is CSASTQANTEAFF.